This T cell receptor beta chain came from a study of cytomegalovirus exposure and HLA in healthy donors. Study-level information: Earlier, 150 million to 200 million T cells were analyzed, and 117 million unique TCR beta sequences were found among them. Study-wide results and caveats: A few chains tied to CMV proved CMV antigen-specific in vitro. Looking again later, the authors saw that most CMV-associated TCR beta chains seemed HLA-restricted.

PCR was performed using 60 Vbeta and 13 Jbeta primers. The method was immunoSEQ multiplex PCR; TCRdb's version includes in-frame clones alone and lacks a portion of them. This sample has about 130,000 clones, with roughly four fifths found just once. CDR3 length: 16 amino acids. Looked up from germline, CDR1 is LGHNA and CDR2 is YSLEER. With 1 base removed from V and 5 bases from J, the gap between germline ends came to 14 bases. Turning to this clone: As yet, its antigen is unknown.

The sequenced sample consisted of PBMCs. This chain joins TRBV4-3 and TRBJ1-4; D may be TRBD1 (5 bases). This receptor was identified in a woman between 40 and 50 years old in good health and CMV-seropositive. Here the CDR3 DNA reads TGCGCCAGCAGCCAAGGCGACAGTTATCGGAATGAAAAACTGTTTTTT. Its protein product is CASSQGDSYRNEKLFF.